This T cell receptor (beta chain) was sequenced for a study of shared clonotypes between healthy human individuals. In replicate PCRs of unsorted PBMC, around 0.3 ug DNA, roughly 30,000 T cell genomes, was used. TCRdb's table, derived via immunoSEQ multiplex PCR, lists solely in-frame clones and lacks some. This sample yields a few hundred thousand clones, of which less than 80% are seen a single time; about 12% belongs to the top ten. There are 17 residues in the CDR3. Germline values: CDR1 SGDLS, CDR2 YYNGEE. V was shortened by 0 bases and J by 0 bases, with 15 bases between the two germline ends. This clone was recorded a few times.

This clonotype was obtained from a woman between 40 and 55 years old in good health. Some clones in this sample may be carry-over from other donors' samples. The specimen sequenced was PBMCs. J is TRBJ2-5 and V is TRBV9; TRBD2 might be the D (6 bases). This CDR3 reads CASSVGPGGGYQETQYF. CDR3 in DNA: TGTGCCAGCAGCGTAGGCCCAGGCGGAGGGTACCAAGAGACCCAGTACTTC.